This entry concerns a single T cell receptor (beta chain). Its antigen is undetermined. This sample was included in a study of Ad26.COV2.S vaccination and SARS-CoV-2 variants. This sample's treatment: some 20 received Ad26.COV2.S at low or high dose, single or two shots; about 5 received placebo; per-sample allocation not given. Samples were taken on day 63 after the first vaccine or placebo injection. The CDR3 spans 13 residues. CDR1 ENHRY and CDR2 SYGVKD come from the germline V gene. V gave up 6 bases and J gave up 2 bases, with 10 bases separating them. General study findings and limits: With respect to non-spike TCR breadth, vaccine and placebo recipients were similar.

Using immunoSEQ multiplex PCR, the repertoire was profiled, and TCRdb retains in-frame clones only, with some absent. The profile shows more than 400,000 clones, 92% of them singletons. This chain links TRBV10-3 with TRBJ1-1, with D maybe TRBD1 (6 bases). Sequenced here: peripheral blood, sampled in a trial of Ad26.COV2.S vaccine versus placebo. This TCR was recovered from a person aged 18-65 years who received the Ad26.COV2.S COVID-19 vaccine or a placebo. DNA of the CDR3: TGTGCCATCAGGGGGGGCCCCAACACTGAAGCTTTCTTT. It yields the protein CAIRGGPNTEAFF.